This T cell receptor beta chain appears in the sequencing data of a study of blood T cells in healthy people across ages. Study-wide results and caveats: Higher diversity and more naive CD4+ cells were features of long-lived donors, compared to aged donors.

The second PCR ran about 6 to 12 cycles with a sample-barcoded 5' primer and J-beta primers. TCRdb recomputed calls from the 5' RACE reads with MiXCR, one row per CDR3 protein. The data hold 1.5 million to 2 million distinct CDR3 sequences, with roughly 28% observed a single time. For this clonotype: The antigen remains unidentified.

V was clipped by 5 bases and J by 0 bases, with 11 bases between them. Germline loops: CDR1 SQVTM, CDR2 ANQGSEA. The CDR3 runs to 13 residues. The specimen was blood. The V and J genes are TRBV29-1 and TRBJ2-7; maybe TRBD1 (6 bases). The sequence derives from a woman aged 25 to 39 in good health. The CDR3 is CSVTGRFSYEQYF. The DNA for the CDR3 is TGCAGCGTTACAGGGCGATTCTCCTACGAGCAGTACTTC.